Here is one T cell receptor beta chain with its context. These data come from a study of blood T cell repertoires in COVID-19. The CDR3 length is 16 residues. From germline, CDR1 is MNHEY and CDR2 SVGAGI. Trimming removed 4 bases from V and 4 bases from J; junction bases left unmatched: 10. The data were produced by immunoSEQ multiplex PCR, yet TCRdb's version contains in-frame clones alone and is incomplete. Among under 300,000 clones listed, about 79% were seen once. The specimen sequenced was peripheral blood. The genes are TRBV6-5 and TRBJ2-5, with 9 bases identical to TRBD2. The clonotype comes from a woman in her thirties or forties who had recovered from COVID-19. The CDR3 loop reads CASSSPGRGGSETQYF. The CDR3 coding sequence is TGTGCCAGCAGTTCCCCGGGGCGGGGGGGCTCAGAGACCCAGTACTTC.